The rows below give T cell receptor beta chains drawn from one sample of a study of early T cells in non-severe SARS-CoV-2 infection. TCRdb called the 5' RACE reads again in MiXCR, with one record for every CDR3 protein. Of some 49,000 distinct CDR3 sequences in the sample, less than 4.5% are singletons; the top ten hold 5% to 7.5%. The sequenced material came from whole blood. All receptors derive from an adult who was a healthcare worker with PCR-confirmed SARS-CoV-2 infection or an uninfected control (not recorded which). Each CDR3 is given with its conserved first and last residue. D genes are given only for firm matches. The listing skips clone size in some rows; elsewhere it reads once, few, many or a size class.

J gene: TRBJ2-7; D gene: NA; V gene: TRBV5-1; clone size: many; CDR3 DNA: TGCGCCAGCAGCTTGGCCGCGGGTATCACGGGTGGCTACGAGCAGTACTTC; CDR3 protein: CASSLAAGITGGYEQYF
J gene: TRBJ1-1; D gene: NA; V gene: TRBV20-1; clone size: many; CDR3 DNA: TGCAGTGCTGGACTTCCGACAGCGGGAAACACTGAAGCTTTCTTT; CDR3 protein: CSAGLPTAGNTEAFF
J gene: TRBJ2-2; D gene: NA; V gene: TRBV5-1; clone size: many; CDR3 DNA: TGCGCCAGCAGCCTAAGTTCGACAGCTCGTAGCACCGGGGAGCTGTTTTTT; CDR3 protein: CASSLSSTARSTGELFF
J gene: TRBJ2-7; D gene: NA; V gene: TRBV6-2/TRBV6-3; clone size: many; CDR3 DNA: TGTGCCAGCAGTCCGAGTTGGACCGGCTCCTACGAGCAGTACTTC; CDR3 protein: CASSPSWTGSYEQYF
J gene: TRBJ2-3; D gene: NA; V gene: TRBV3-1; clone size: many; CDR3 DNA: TGTGCCAGCAGCCAAGATGTGGCGGGGTACACAGATACGCAGTATTTT; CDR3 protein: CASSQDVAGYTDTQYF
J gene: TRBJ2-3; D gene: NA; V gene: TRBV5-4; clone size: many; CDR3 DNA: TGTGCCAGCAGCTTGGAACACAGGTCCACAGATACGCAGTATTTT; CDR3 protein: CASSLEHRSTDTQYF
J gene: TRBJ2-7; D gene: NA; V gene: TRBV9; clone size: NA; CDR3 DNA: TGTGCCAGCAGCGTAGATGGGGGCGCCGTAGGGGGCGAGCAGTACTTC; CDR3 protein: CASSVDGGAVGGEQYF
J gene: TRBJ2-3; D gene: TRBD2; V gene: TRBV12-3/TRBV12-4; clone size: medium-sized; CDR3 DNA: TGTGCCAGCAGTTTACCAGGCGGGGGGACAGATACGCAGTATTTT; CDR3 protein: CASSLPGGGTDTQYF
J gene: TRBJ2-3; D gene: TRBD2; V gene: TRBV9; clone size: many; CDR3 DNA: TGTGCCAGCAGTCCTAGCGGGGGCACAGATACGCAGTATTTT; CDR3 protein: CASSPSGGTDTQYF
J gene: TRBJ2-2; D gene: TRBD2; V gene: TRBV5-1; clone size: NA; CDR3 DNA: TGCGCCAGCAGCTTAGGACTAGCGGGAGGCACCGGGGAGCTGTTTTTT; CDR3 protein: CASSLGLAGGTGELFF
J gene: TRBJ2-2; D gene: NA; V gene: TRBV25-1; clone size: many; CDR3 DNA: TGTGCCAGCAGTACACTAGTCCCCGGGGAGCTGTTTTTT; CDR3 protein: CASSTLVPGELFF
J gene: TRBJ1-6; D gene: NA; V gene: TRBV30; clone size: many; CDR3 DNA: TGTGCCTGGAGCCGGGACATTACTTCACCCCTCCACTTT; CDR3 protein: CAWSRDITSPLHF
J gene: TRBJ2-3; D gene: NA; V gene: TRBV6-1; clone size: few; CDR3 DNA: TGTGCCAGCAGTGAGACCCGGGACCATCTAACAGATACGCAGTATTTT; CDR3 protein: CASSETRDHLTDTQYF
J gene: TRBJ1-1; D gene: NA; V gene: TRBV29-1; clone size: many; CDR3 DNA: TGCAGCGTTGGGCAGCGGAACACTGAAGCTTTCTTT; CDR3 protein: CSVGQRNTEAFF
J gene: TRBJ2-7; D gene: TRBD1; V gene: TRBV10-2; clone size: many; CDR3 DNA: TGCGCCAGCAGTGGGACAGGCCTAGGCTACGAGCAGTACTTC; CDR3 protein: CASSGTGLGYEQYF
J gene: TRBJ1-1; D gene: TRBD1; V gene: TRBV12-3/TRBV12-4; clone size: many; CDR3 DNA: TGTGCCAGCAGTCCCCGAGGGACAGGGAACACTGAAGCTTTCTTT; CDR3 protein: CASSPRGTGNTEAFF
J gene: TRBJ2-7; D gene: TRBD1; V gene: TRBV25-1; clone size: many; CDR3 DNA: TGTGCCAGCAGTGCTTGGACAACAGGGGGCAACGACGAGCAGTACTTC; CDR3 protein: CASSAWTTGGNDEQYF
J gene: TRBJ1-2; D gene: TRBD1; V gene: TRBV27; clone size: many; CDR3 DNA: TGTGCCAGCAGTAGATCAGACAGGGGGCGGAATGGCTACACCTTC; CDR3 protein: CASSRSDRGRNGYTF
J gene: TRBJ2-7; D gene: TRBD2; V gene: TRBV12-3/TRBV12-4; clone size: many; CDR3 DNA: TGTGCCAGCAGTTTAACTGGGCTAGCGGACTACGAGCAGTACTTC; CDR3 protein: CASSLTGLADYEQYF
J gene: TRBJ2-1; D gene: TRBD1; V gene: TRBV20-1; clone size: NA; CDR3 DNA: TGCAGTGCTCGACGCGCAGGACAGTCGACAGGGACCAGCTCCTACAATGAGCAGTTCTTC; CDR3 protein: CSARRAGQSTGTSSYNEQFF
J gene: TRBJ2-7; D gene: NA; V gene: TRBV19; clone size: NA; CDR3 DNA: TGTGCCAGTACTCCGAACAGGGTGGACGAGCAGTACTTC; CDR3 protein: CASTPNRVDEQYF
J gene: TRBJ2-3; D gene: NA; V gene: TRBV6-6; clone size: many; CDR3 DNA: TGTGCCAGCAGCCCCCAAGGGGCCGCAGATACGCAGTATTTT; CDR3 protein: CASSPQGAADTQYF
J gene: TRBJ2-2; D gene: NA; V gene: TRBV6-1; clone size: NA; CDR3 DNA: TGTGCCAGCATATATTTCCAGGGTCCCGGGGAGCTGTTTTTT; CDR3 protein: CASIYFQGPGELFF
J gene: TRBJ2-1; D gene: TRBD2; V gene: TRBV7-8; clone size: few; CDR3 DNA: TGTGCCAGCAGCCTAGAGGAGGGCGGGAGAGGTAGAAATGAGCAGTTCTTC; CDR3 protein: CASSLEEGGRGRNEQFF
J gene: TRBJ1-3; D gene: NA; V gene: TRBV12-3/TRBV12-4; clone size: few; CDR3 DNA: TGTGCCAGCAGTTTGACCCCCGGGGCTGGAAACACCATATATTTT; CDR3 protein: CASSLTPGAGNTIYF
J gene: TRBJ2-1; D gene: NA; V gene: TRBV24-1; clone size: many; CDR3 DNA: TGTGCCACCAGTGATCCATTTGCGGAGCAGTTCTTC; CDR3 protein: CATSDPFAEQFF
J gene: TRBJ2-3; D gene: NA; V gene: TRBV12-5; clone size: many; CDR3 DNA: TGTGCTAGTGGTTTGGTACTGTTCGCGCTAGGGAGACACAGAGATACGCAGTATTTT; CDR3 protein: CASGLVLFALGRHRDTQYF
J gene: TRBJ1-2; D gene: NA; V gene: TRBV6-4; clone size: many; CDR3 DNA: TGTGCCAGCAGTGACTCTGGGGGCGCGGAGACCGGCTACACCTTC; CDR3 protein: CASSDSGGAETGYTF